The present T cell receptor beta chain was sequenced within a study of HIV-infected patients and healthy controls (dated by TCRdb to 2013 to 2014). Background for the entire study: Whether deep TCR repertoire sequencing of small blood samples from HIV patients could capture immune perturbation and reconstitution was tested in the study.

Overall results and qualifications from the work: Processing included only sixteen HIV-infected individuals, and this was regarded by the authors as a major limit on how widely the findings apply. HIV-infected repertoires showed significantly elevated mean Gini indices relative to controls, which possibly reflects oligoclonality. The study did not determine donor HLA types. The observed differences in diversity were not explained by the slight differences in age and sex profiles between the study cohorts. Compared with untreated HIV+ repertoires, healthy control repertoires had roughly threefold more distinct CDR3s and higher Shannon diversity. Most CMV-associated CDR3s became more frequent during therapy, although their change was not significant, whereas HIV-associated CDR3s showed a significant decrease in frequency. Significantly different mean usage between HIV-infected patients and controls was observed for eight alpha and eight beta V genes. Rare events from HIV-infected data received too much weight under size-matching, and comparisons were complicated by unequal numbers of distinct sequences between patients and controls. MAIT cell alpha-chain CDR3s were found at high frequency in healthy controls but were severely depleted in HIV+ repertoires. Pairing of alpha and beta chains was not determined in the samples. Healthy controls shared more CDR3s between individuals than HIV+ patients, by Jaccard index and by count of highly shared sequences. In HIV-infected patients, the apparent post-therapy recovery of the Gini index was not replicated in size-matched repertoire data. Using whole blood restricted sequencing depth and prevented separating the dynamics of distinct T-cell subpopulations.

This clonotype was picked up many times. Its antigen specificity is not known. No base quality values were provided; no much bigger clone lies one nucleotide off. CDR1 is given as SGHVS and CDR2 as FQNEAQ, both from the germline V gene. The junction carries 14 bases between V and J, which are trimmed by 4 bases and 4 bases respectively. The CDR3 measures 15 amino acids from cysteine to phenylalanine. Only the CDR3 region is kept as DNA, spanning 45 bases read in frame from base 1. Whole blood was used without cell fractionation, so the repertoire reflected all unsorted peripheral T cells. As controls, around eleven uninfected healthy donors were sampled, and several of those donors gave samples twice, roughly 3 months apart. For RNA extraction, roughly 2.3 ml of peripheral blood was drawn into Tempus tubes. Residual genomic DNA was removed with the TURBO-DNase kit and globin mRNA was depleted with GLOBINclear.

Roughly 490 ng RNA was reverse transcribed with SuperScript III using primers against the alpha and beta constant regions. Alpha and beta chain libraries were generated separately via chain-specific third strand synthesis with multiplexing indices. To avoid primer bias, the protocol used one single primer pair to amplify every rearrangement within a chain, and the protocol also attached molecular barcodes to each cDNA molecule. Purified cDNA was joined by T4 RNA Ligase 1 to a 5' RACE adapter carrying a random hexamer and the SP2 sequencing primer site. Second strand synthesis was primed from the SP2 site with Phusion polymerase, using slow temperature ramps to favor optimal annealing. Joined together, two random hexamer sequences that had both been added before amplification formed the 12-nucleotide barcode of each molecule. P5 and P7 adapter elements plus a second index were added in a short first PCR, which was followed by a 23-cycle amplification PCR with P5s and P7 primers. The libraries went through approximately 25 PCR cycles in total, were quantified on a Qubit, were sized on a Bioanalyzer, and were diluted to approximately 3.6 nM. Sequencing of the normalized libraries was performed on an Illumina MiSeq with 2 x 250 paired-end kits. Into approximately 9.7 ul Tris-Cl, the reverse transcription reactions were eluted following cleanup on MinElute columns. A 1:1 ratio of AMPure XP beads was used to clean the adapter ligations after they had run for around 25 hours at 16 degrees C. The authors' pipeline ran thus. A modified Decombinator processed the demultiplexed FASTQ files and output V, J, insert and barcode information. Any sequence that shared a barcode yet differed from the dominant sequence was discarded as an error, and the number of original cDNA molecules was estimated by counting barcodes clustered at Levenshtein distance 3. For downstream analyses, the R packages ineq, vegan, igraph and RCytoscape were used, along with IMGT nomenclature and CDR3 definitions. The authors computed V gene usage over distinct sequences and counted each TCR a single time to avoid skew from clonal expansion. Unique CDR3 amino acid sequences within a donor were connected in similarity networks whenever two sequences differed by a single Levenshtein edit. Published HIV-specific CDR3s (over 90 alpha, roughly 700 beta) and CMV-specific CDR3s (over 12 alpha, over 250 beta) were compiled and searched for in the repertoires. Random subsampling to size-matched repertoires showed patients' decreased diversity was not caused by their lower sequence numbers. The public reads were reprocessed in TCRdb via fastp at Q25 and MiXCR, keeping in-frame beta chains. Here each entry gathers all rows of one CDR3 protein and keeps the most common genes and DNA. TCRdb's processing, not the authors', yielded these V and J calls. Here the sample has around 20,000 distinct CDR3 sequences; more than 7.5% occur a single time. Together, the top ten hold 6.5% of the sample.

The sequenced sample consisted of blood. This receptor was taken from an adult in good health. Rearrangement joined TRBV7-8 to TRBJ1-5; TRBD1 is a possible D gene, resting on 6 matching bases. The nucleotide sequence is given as TGTGCCAGCAGCTCCGACAGGTTGGGGAATCAGCCCCAGCATTTT. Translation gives CASSSDRLGNQPQHF.